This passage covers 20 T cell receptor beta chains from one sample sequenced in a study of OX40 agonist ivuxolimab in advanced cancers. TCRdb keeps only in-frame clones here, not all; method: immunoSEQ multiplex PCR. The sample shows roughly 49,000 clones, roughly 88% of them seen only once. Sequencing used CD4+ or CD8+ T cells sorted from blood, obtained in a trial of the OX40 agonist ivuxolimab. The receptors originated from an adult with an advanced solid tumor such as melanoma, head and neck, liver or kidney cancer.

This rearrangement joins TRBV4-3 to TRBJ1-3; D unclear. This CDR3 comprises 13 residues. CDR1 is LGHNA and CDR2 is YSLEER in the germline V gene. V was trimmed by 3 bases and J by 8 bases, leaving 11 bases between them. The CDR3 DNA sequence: TGCGCCAGCAGCCAGGAAACCTGGGACACCATATATTTT. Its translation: CASSQETWDTIYF.

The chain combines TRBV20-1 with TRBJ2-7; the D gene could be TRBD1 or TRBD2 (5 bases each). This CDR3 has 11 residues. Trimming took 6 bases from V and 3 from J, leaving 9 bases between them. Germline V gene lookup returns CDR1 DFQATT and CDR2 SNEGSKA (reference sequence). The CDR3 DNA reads TGCAGTGCCCGGGACGGCTACGAGCAGTACTTC. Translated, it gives CSARDGYEQYF.

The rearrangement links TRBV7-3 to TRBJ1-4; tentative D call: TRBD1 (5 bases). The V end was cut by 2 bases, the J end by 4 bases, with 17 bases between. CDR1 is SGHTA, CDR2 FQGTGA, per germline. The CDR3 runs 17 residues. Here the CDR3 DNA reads TGTGCCAGCAGCTTAGCCTCTCAACAGGCAGATAATGAAAAACTGTTTTTT. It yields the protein CASSLASQQADNEKLFF.

The CDR3 nucleotides read TGTGCCAGCAAACCTCAGGACAGGGGATATGGCTACACCTTC. Translating it yields CASKPQDRGYGYTF. The chain combines TRBV27 with TRBJ1-2, with 9 bases aligning to TRBD1. The CDR3 is 14 residues long. Per the germline V gene, CDR1 is MNHEY and CDR2 is SMNVEV (reference sequence). V lost 7 bases to trimming and J lost 5 bases; unmatched junction nucleotides: 8.

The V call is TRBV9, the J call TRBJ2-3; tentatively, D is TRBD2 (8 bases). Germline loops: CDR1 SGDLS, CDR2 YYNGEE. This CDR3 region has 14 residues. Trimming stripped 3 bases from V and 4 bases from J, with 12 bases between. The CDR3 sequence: CASSAGGGPDTQYF. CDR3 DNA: TGTGCCAGCAGCGCGGGAGGGGGCCCAGATACGCAGTATTTT.

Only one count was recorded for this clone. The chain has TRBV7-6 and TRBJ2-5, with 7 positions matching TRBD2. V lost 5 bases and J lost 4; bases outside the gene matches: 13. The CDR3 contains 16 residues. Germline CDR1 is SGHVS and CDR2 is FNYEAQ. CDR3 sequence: CASSRIAGVSGETQYF. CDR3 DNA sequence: TGTGCCAGCAGCCGAATTGCGGGGGTTTCGGGAGAGACCCAGTACTTC.

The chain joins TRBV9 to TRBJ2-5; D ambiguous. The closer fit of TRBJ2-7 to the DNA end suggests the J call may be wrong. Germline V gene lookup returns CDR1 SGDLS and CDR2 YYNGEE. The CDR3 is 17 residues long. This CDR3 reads CASSVEYPLGYSYEQYF. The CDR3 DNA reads TGTGCCAGCAGCGTAGAGTACCCCCTGGGGTACTCCTACGAGCAGTACTTC.

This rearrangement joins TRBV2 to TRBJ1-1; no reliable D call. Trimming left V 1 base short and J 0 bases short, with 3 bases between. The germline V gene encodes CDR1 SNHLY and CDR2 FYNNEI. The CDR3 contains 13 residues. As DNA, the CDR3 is TGTGCCAGCAGTGAAGGGATGAACACTGAAGCTTTCTTT. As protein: CASSEGMNTEAFF. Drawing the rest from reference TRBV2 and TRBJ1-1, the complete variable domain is EPEVTQTPSHQVTQMGQEVILRCVPISNHLYFYWYRQILGQKVEFLVSFYNNEISEKSEIFDDQFSVERPDGSNFTLKIRSTKLEDSAMYFCASSEGMNTEAFFGQGTRLTVV.

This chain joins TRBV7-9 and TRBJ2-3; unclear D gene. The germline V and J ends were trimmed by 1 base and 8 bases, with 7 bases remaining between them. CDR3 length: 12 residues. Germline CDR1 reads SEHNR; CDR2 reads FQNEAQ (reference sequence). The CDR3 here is CASSLVEVTQYF. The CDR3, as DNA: TGTGCCAGCAGCTTAGTCGAGGTTACGCAGTATTTT.

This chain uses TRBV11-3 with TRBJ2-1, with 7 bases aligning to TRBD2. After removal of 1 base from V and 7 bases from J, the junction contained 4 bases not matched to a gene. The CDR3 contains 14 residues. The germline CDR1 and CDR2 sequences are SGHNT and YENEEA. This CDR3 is CASSLGASGNEQFF. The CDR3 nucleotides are TGTGCCAGCAGCTTAGGGGCTAGCGGTAATGAGCAGTTCTTC.

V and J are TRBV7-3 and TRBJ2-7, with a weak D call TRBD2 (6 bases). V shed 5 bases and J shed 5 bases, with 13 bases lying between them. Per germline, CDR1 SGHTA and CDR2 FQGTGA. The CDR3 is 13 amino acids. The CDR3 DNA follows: TGTGCCAGCAGCCAAATGCGGGGTAACGAGCAGTACTTC. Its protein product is CASSQMRGNEQYF.

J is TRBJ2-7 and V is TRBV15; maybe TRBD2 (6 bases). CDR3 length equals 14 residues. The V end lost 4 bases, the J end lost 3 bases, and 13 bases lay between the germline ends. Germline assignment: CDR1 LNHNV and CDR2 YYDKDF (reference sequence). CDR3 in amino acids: CATSTGAGSYEQYF. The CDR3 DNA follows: TGTGCCACCAGCACAGGCGCGGGGAGCTACGAGCAGTACTTC.

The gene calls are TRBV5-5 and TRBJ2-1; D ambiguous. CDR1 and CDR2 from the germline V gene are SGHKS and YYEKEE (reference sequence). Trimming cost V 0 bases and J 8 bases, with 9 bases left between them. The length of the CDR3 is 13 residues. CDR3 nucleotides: TGTGCCAGCAGCTTGGCGCTTTGGGATGAGCAGTTCTTC. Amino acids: CASSLALWDEQFF.

Here the CDR3 DNA reads TGTGCCAGCAGTCGACTAGCGGGAAGGTTCGATGAGCAGTTCTTC. This sequence encodes CASSRLAGRFDEQFF. The chain couples TRBV28 to TRBJ2-1, with 11 nucleotides matching TRBD2. CDR1 is MDHEN, CDR2 SYDVKM, per germline. J lost 8 bases, V lost 5 bases, and 8 bases had no gene match. The CDR3 sequence is 15 residues long. The full variable domain, rest sourced from reference TRBV28 and TRBJ2-1, is DVKVTQSSRYLVKRTGEKVFLECVQDMDHENMFWYRQDPGLGLRLIYFSYDVKMKEKGDIPEGYSVSREKKERFSLILESASTNQTSMYLCASSRLAGRFDEQFFGPGTRLTVL.

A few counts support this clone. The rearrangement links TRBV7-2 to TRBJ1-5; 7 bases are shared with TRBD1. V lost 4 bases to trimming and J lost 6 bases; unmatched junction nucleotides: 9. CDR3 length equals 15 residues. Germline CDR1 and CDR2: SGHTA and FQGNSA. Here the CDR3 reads CASSSRLGGGQPQHF. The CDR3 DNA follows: TGTGCCAGCAGCTCTAGGTTAGGGGGCGGTCAGCCCCAGCATTTT.

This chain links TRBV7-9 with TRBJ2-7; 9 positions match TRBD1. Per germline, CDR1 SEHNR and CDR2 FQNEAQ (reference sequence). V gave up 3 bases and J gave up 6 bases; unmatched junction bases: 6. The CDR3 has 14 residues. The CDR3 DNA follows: TGTGCCAGCAGCTTCTCCGGGACAGGGTTCGAGCAGTACTTC. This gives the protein CASSFSGTGFEQYF.

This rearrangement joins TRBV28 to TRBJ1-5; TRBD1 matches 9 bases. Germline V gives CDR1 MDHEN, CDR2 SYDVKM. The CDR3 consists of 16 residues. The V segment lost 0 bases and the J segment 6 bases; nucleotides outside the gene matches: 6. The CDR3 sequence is CASSLWTGGSGQPQHF. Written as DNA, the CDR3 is TGTGCCAGCAGTTTATGGACAGGGGGAAGCGGTCAGCCCCAGCATTTT.

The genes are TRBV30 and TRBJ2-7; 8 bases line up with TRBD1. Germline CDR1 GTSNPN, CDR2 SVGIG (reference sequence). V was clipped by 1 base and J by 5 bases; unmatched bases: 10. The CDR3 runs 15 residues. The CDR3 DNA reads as TGTGCCTGGAGTGGACCGACAGGGGCGGGGAACGAGCAGTACTTC. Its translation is CAWSGPTGAGNEQYF.

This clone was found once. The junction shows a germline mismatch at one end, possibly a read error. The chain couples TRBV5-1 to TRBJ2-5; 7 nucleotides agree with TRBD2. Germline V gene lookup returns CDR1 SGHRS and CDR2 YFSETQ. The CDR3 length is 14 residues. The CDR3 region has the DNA TGCGCCAGCAGCTTTGATGCGGGAGCCCCCGTCATAGACTTC. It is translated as CASSFDAGAPVIDF. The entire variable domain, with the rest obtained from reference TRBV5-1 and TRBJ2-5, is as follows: KAGVTQTPRYLIKTRGQQVTLSCSPISGHRSVSWYQQTPGQGLQFLFEYFSETQRNKGNFPGRFSGRQFSNSRSEMNVSTLELGDSALYLCASSFDAGAPVIDFGPGTRLLVL.

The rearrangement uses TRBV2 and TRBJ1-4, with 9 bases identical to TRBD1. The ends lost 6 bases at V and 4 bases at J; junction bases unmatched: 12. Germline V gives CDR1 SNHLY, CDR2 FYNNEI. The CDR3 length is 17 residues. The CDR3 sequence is CASRPLSTGGNNEKLFF. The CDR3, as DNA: TGTGCCAGCAGGCCCCTTTCTACAGGGGGCAATAATGAAAAACTGTTTTTT.